Sequencing of this T cell receptor beta chain was carried out in a study of memory CD4+ T cells and cytomegalovirus serostatus. The wider study: Healthy Belgian adult donors included nine or ten CMV-positive and some 24 CMV-negative people. Study-wide results and limits: Of 150 to 200 reported CMV TCRbeta sequences, roughly 67 were found in memory CD4+ repertoires.

In the case of this clone: The antigen remains unidentified.

The assay was immunoSEQ multiplex PCR, and TCRdb's table has in-frame clones only and misses some. This repertoire shows about 50,000 clones, under 80% found once; its top ten account for approximately 0.61%. The sort gate was single viable CD3+CD4+CD8-CD45RO+ cells for memory CD4+ T cells. Germline trimming cut 6 bases from V and 5 bases from J; bases unmatched to any gene: 10. Germline CDR1 is KGHSH and CDR2 is LQKENI. CDR3 length: 16 amino acids. Material for sequencing was memory CD4+ T cells from blood. V and J are TRBV18 and TRBJ1-4; 9 bases line up with TRBD1. This clonotype originated in an adult in good health and CMV-seronegative. The CDR3 nucleotides are TGTGCCAGCTCCCCGCGGAGACAGGGGGTCAATGAAAAACTGTTTTTT. It yields the protein CASSPRRQGVNEKLFF.